The clone carrying this T cell receptor (beta chain) was seen a single time. CDR1 is LGHNA, CDR2 YSLEER, per germline. The CDR3 extends over 15 amino acids. V lost 0 bases, J lost 0 bases, and 7 bases lay in between. This specimen comes from a study of OX40 agonist ivuxolimab in advanced cancers. Method: immunoSEQ multiplex PCR; TCRdb's copy keeps in-frame clones and lacks some. The sample includes about 24,000 clones, about 80% seen only once; the top ten take more than 1.3%. This clonotype was sampled from an adult with an advanced solid tumor such as melanoma, head and neck, liver or kidney cancer. Source: CD4+ or CD8+ T cells sorted from blood, taken in a trial of the OX40 agonist ivuxolimab. The gene calls are TRBV4-3 and TRBJ2-3; no firm D call. The chain's CDR3 is CASSQDGRSTDTQYF. The CDR3 region has the DNA TGCGCCAGCAGCCAAGATGGTAGGAGCACAGATACGCAGTATTTT.